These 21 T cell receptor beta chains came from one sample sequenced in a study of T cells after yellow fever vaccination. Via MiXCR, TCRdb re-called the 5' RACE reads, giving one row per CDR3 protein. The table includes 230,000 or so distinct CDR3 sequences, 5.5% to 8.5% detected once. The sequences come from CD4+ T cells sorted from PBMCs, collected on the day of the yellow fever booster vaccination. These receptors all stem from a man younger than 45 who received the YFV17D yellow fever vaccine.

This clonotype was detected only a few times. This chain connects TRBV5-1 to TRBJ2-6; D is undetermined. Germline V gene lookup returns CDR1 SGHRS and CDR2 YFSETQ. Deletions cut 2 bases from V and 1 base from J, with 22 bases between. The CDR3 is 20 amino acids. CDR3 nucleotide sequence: TGCGCCAGCAGCTTTTCCCCCGCCGGGTCATATTCTTCTGGGGCCAACGTCCTGACTTTC. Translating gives CASSFSPAGSYSSGANVLTF.

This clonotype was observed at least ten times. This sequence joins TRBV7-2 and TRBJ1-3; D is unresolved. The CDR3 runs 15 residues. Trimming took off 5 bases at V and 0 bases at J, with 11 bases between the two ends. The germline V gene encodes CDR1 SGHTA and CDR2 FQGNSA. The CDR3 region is CASSTRHPSGNTIYF. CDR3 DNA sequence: TGTGCCAGCAGCACACGACACCCCTCTGGAAACACCATATATTTT.

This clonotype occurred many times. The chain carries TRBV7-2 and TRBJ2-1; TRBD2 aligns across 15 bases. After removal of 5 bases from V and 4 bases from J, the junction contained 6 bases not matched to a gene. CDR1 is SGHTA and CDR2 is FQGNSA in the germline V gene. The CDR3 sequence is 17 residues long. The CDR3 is CASSRTSGRAGYNEQFF. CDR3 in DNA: TGTGCCAGCAGCCGGACTAGCGGGAGGGCCGGTTACAATGAGCAGTTCTTC.

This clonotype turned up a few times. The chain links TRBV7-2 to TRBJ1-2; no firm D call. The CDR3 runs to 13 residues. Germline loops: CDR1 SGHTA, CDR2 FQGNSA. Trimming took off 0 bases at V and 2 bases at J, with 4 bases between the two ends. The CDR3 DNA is TGTGCCAGCAGCTTAGCGGAAAACTATGGCTACACCTTC. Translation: CASSLAENYGYTF.

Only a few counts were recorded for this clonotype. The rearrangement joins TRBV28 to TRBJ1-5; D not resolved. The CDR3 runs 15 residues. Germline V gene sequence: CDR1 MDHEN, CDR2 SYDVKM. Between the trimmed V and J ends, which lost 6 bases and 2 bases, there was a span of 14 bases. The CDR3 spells CASSFTASGNQPQHF. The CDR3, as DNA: TGTGCCAGCAGCTTCACAGCCTCGGGCAATCAGCCCCAGCATTTT.

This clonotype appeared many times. DNA of the CDR3: TGTGCCAGCAGTTTTAAGGGGAATGAAAAACTGTTTTTT. This codes for CASSFKGNEKLFF. The chain joins TRBV12-3 or TRBV12-4 to TRBJ1-4, with D perhaps TRBD1 (5 bases). CDR3 length equals 13 residues. Trimming removed 3 bases at V and 5 bases at J, with 7 bases between.

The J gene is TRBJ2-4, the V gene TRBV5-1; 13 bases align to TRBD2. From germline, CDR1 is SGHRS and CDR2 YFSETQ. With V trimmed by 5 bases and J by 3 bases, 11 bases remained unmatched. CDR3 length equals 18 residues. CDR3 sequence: CASSYSGLAGLGKNIQYF. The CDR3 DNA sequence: TGCGCCAGCAGTTATTCGGGACTAGCGGGATTGGGCAAAAACATTCAGTACTTC.

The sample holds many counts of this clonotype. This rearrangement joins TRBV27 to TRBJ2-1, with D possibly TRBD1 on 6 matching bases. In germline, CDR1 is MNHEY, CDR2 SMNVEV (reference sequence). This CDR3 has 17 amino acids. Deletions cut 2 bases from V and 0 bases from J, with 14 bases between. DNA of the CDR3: TGTGCCAGCAGTTTAGCCAGAACAGGGAGCTCCTACAATGAGCAGTTCTTC. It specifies CASSLARTGSSYNEQFF.

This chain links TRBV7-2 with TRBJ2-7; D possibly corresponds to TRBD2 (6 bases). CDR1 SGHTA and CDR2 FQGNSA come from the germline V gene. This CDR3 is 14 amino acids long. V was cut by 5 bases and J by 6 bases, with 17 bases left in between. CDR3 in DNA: TGTGCCAGCAGCCCCGTGACTAGGATGGGCGAGCAGTACTTC. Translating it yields CASSPVTRMGEQYF.

CDR3 coding DNA: TGTGCCTGGAGTGTCAGGGTTAATCAGCCCCAGCATTTT. This gives the protein CAWSVRVNQPQHF. The genes are TRBV30 and TRBJ1-5; D may be TRBD1 (5 bases). CDR1 is GTSNPN, CDR2 SVGIG, per germline (reference sequence). The V end was cut by 0 bases, the J end by 4 bases, with 7 bases between. This CDR3 region has 13 residues.

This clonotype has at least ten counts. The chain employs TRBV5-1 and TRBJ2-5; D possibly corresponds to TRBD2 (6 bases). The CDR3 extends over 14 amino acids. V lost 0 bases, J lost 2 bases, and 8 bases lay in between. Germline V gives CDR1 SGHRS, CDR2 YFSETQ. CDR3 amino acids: CASSLGLAQETQYF. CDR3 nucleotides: TGCGCCAGCAGCTTGGGGCTAGCGCAAGAGACCCAGTACTTC.

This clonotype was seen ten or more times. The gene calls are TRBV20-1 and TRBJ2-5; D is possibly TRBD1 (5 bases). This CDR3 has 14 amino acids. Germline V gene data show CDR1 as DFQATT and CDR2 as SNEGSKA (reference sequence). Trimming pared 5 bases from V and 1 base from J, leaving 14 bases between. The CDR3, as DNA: TGCAGTGCTGAGCCCTCAGGGCTCCAAGAGACCCAGTACTTC. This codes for CSAEPSGLQETQYF.

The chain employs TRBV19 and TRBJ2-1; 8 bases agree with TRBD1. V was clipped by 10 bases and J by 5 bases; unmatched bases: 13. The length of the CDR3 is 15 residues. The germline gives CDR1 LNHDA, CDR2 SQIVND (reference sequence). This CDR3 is CATQPGQGANNEQFF. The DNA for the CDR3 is TGTGCCACCCAGCCCGGACAGGGAGCGAACAATGAGCAGTTCTTC.

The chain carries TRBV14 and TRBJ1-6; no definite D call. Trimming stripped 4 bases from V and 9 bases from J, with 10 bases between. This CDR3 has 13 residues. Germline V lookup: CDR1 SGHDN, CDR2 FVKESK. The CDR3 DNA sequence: TGTGCCAGCAGCCGTAGCCGGATTTCACCCCTCCACTTT. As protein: CASSRSRISPLHF.

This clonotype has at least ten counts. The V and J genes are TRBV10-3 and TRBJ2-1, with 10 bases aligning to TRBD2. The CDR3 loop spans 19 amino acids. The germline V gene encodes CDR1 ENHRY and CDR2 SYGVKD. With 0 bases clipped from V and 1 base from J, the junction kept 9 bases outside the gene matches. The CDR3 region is CAISESRSGRAASYNEQFF. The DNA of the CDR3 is TGTGCCATCAGTGAGTCGAGAAGCGGGAGGGCCGCGTCCTACAATGAGCAGTTCTTC.

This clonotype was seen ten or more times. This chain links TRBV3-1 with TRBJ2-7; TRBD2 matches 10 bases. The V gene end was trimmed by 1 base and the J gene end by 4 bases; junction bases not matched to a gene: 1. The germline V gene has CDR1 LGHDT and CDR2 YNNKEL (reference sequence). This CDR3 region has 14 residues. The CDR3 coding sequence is TGTGCCAGCAGCCAAGCTAGCGGGGGATACGAGCAGTACTTC. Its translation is CASSQASGGYEQYF.

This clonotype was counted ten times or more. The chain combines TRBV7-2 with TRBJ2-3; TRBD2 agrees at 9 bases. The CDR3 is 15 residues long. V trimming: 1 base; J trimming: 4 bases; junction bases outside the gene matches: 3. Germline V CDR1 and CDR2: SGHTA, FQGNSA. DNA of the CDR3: TGTGCCAGCAGCTTAGGCGGGAGGGCCGCAGATACGCAGTATTTT. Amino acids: CASSLGGRAADTQYF.

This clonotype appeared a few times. This chain's CDR3 is CASRPGQAWGEQYF. CDR3 sequence (DNA): TGTGCCAGCAGACCGGGACAGGCATGGGGAGAGCAGTACTTC. The V and J genes are TRBV11-2 and TRBJ2-7; 8 bases fit TRBD1. The length of the CDR3 is 14 residues. Germline-derived CDR1 and CDR2 are SGHAT and FQNNGV. V was pared by 6 bases and J by 7 bases, with 11 bases of the junction left unmatched.

The CDR3 coding sequence is TGCAGTGCTAGAGGGGGAGGGCGAGGGACTGAAGCTTTCTTT. As protein: CSARGGGRGTEAFF. J is TRBJ1-1 and V is TRBV20-1; D not resolved. Germline assignment: CDR1 DFQATT and CDR2 SNEGSKA (reference sequence). Trimming stripped 1 base from V and 5 bases from J, with 14 bases between. This CDR3 contains 14 residues.

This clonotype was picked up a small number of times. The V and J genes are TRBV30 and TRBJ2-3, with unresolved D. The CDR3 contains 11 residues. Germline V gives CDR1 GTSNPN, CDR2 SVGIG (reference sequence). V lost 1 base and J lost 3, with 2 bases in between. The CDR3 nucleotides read TGTGCCTGGAGTGGTACAGATACGCAGTATTTT. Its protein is CAWSGTDTQYF. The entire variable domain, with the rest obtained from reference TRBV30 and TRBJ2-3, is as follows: SQTIHQWPATLVQPVGSPLSLECTVEGTSNPNLYWYRQAAGRGLQLLFYSVGIGQISSEVPQNLSASRPQDRQFILSSKKLLLSDSGFYLCAWSGTDTQYFGPGTRLTVL.

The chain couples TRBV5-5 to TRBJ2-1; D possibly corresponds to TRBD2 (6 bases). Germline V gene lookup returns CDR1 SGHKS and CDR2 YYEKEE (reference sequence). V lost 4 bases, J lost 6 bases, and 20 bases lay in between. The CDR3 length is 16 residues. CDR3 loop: CASSAPVGAEGNEQFF. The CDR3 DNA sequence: TGTGCCAGCAGCGCCCCCGTGGGAGCGGAGGGCAATGAGCAGTTCTTC.